One sample yielded the 24 T cell receptor beta chains listed below, sequenced in a study of blood T cells in healthy people across ages (dated by TCRdb to the mid-2010s). The library was produced with 5' RACE. TCRdb records Illumina HiSeq 2500 as the sequencer. A second PCR of roughly 6 to 11 cycles was run with a J-beta primer mix and a sample-barcoded 5' primer. TCRdb reprocessing: public reads trimmed at Q25 with fastp, clones called with MiXCR, in-frame beta chains kept. Identical CDR3 proteins give one entry, which carries the most common genes and DNA. Present in this sample are some 790,000 distinct CDR3 sequences, 29% of which were seen just once. The top ten clones comprise roughly a sixth of the sample. What was sequenced was blood. The source of these receptors is a woman at least 80 years old in good health.

The rearrangement links TRBV12-3 or TRBV12-4 to TRBJ2-3; the D gene could be TRBD1 or TRBD2 (5 bases each). The CDR3 length is 16 residues. Trimming shortened V by 3 bases and J by 15 bases, and 28 bases separated the two germline ends. DNA of the CDR3: TGTGCCAGCAGTTTGTCCGGGACGGTTAGCACAGATATGGAATATTTT. Its translation is CASSLSGTVSTDMEYF.

This chain uses TRBV5-1 with TRBJ1-1, with a weak D call TRBD1 (5 bases). Trimming stripped 1 base from V and 5 bases from J, with 9 bases between. The length of the CDR3 is 13 residues. The germline gives CDR1 SGHRS, CDR2 YFSETQ. The CDR3 loop reads CASSLFGATEAFF. CDR3 nucleotides: TGCGCCAGCAGCTTGTTTGGGGCAACTGAAGCTTTCTTT.

The chain couples TRBV4-3 to TRBJ2-2; TRBD2 agrees at 8 bases. This CDR3 spans 16 amino acids. Looked up from germline, CDR1 is LGHNA and CDR2 is YSLEER. V lost 0 bases, J lost 2 bases, and 2 bases stayed unmatched. The CDR3 is CASSQELAVNTGELFF. The CDR3 nucleotides are TGCGCCAGCAGCCAAGAACTAGCGGTAAACACCGGGGAGCTGTTTTTT.

The chain has TRBV19 and TRBJ2-3, with 12 bases matching TRBD2. The germline V gene encodes CDR1 LNHDA and CDR2 SQIVND (reference sequence). V gave up 0 bases and J gave up 1 base; unmatched junction bases: 5. There are 18 residues in the CDR3. The CDR3 region has the DNA TGTGCCAGTAGTATAGATCCTAGGACTAGCGGGGGCACAGATACGCAGTATTTT. This sequence encodes CASSIDPRTSGGTDTQYF.

This clonotype was counted at least ten times. The chain links TRBV27 to TRBJ2-1; TRBD2 agrees at 13 bases. V lost 5 bases, J lost 3 bases, and 4 bases stayed unmatched. Germline V gene lookup returns CDR1 MNHEY and CDR2 SMNVEV (reference sequence). This CDR3 is 16 amino acids long. CDR3 protein: CASSRGTSGVYNEQFF. The CDR3 coding sequence is TGTGCCAGCAGTAGAGGGACTAGCGGGGTCTACAATGAGCAGTTCTTC.

This clonotype was detected ten times or more. This chain links TRBV20-1 with TRBJ1-5, with a weak D call TRBD1 (5 bases). The ends were cut back, 5 bases at V and 4 bases at J, with 15 bases in the middle. Germline V CDR1 and CDR2: DFQATT, SNEGSKA (reference sequence). The CDR3 covers 14 residues. CDR3 amino acids: CSALPGTANQPQHF. CDR3 bases: TGCAGTGCTCTTCCTGGGACGGCTAATCAGCCCCAGCATTTT.

The chain couples TRBV24-1 to TRBJ1-1; D perhaps matches TRBD1 (5 bases). CDR3 length: 14 residues. V lost 4 bases to trimming and J lost 6 bases, with 14 bases between them. Germline assignment: CDR1 KGHDR and CDR2 SFDVKD. CDR3 DNA sequence: TGTGCCACCAGTGACCCGACAGTTTTGGCTGAAGCTTTCTTT. Translating gives CATSDPTVLAEAFF.

This clonotype was seen ten or more times. V and J are TRBV10-3 and TRBJ2-3; no definite D call. This CDR3 has 16 residues. Trimming stripped 4 bases from V and 2 bases from J, with 16 bases between. Germline CDR1 ENHRY, CDR2 SYGVKD. The CDR3 protein is CAISAELTATTDTQYF. The CDR3 nucleotides are TGTGCCATCAGTGCCGAATTGACTGCTACCACAGATACGCAGTATTTT.

As regards this clonotype: A much larger clone lies one base from this, so it may be a read error. The chain couples TRBV25-1 to TRBJ2-5, with D maybe TRBD2 (5 bases). Germline loops: CDR1 MGHDK, CDR2 SYGVNS. V shed 3 bases and J shed 9 bases, with 11 bases lying between them. The CDR3 runs to 12 residues. The DNA of the CDR3 is TGTGCCAGCAGTGATCGCGAGGAGGCCCAGTACTTC. Translation gives CASSDREEAQYF.

In this sample, this clonotype turned up a few times. The gene calls are TRBV9 and TRBJ1-5; 7 bases fit TRBD1. CDR1 is SGDLS and CDR2 is YYNGEE in the germline V gene. This CDR3 comprises 15 residues. Trimming cost V 1 base and J 0 bases; bases outside gene matches: 1. CDR3 in amino acids: CASSVSGGSNQPQHF. The CDR3 DNA reads TGTGCCAGCAGCGTATCAGGGGGTAGCAATCAGCCCCAGCATTTT.

This clonotype was recorded at least ten times. The rearrangement joins TRBV6-6 to TRBJ2-1; 7 bases match TRBD2. V was clipped by 7 bases and J by 6 bases; unmatched bases: 3. The CDR3 length is 12 residues. The germline V gene has CDR1 MNHNY and CDR2 SVGAGI (reference sequence). The CDR3 region has the DNA TGTGCCAGCACCTCGGGAGGCAATGAGCAGTTCTTC. Its translation is CASTSGGNEQFF.

Details on this clonotype: This sequence may be a read error, since a much larger clone differs from it by one base. The chain employs TRBV7-2 and TRBJ2-5; 10 bases are a match to TRBD1. Trimming took 5 bases from V and 11 from J; bases not matched to a gene: 23. CDR1 and CDR2 (germline): SGHTA, FQGNSA. CDR3 length: 18 amino acids. CDR3 loop: CASSHHRDRGLKDNEQYF. DNA for the CDR3: TGTGCCAGCAGCCATCACCGGGACAGGGGATTAAAGGACAATGAGCAGTACTTC.

The rearrangement uses TRBV20-1 and TRBJ1-5; D is possibly TRBD1 (5 bases). The CDR3 consists of 15 residues. The germline V gene encodes CDR1 DFQATT and CDR2 SNEGSKA (reference sequence). Trimming cost V 1 base and J 1 base, with 11 bases left between them. CDR3 sequence (DNA): TGCAGTGCTAGAGGGGGGACCGTCAGCAATCAGCCCCAGCATTTT. Encoded protein: CSARGGTVSNQPQHF.

The sample holds many counts of this clonotype. This rearrangement joins TRBV6-2 or TRBV6-3 to TRBJ2-5; weak D call: TRBD2 (5 bases). Looked up from germline, CDR1 is MNHEY and CDR2 is SVGEGT. V lost 2 bases and J lost 7, with 11 bases in between. The CDR3 totals 13 residues. CDR3 bases: TGTGCCAGCAGTTACCCCGGTGGAGGGACCCAGTACTTC. Translating gives CASSYPGGGTQYF.

This clonotype was recorded a few times. V and J are TRBV20-1 and TRBJ2-7; tentative D call: TRBD2 (5 bases). The CDR3 is made up of 12 amino acids. Germline CDR1 DFQATT, CDR2 SNEGSKA (reference sequence). Trimming stripped 4 bases from V and 4 bases from J, with 11 bases between. CDR3 in amino acids: CSATKGVYEQYF. The CDR3 coding sequence is TGCAGTGCTACCAAGGGAGTGTACGAGCAGTACTTC.

As regards this clonotype: This sequence may be a read error, since a much larger clone differs from it by one base. The rearrangement uses TRBV12-3 or TRBV12-4 and TRBJ2-1; D is unclear. Trimming left V 3 bases short and J 6 bases short, with 15 bases between. This CDR3 comprises 15 residues. Here the CDR3 DNA reads TGTGCCAGCAGTTTGGCCCTTACGACCTGCAATGAGCAGTTCTTC. It encodes CASSLALTTCNEQFF.

This clonotype was counted ten times or more. This chain connects TRBV20-1 to TRBJ1-6; 7 bases map to TRBD1. Looked up from germline, CDR1 is DFQATT and CDR2 is SNEGSKA (reference sequence). The CDR3 consists of 13 residues. V trimming: 6 bases; J trimming: 4 bases; junction bases outside the gene matches: 3. CDR3 in amino acids: CSAATGYNSPLHF. The CDR3 DNA follows: TGCAGTGCGGCGACAGGGTATAATTCACCCCTCCACTTT.

V is TRBV7-2 and J is TRBJ2-1, with 7 bases matching TRBD2. The junction had 3 bases not matched to a gene; V was cut back by 0 bases and J by 7 bases. The CDR3 extends over 14 amino acids. Germline V gives CDR1 SGHTA, CDR2 FQGNSA. CDR3 nucleotides: TGTGCCAGCAGCTTAGCGCGGGGGTGGAATGAGCAGTTCTTC. Residues: CASSLARGWNEQFF.

This clonotype was recorded many times. The V gene is TRBV5-1, the J gene TRBJ2-1; D uncertain. The CDR3 has 12 residues. CDR1 SGHRS and CDR2 YFSETQ come from the germline V gene. Trimming left V 4 bases short and J 6 bases short, with 8 bases between. CDR3 residues: CASSPNFNEQFF. CDR3 coding DNA: TGCGCCAGCAGCCCTAACTTCAATGAGCAGTTCTTC.

As regards this clonotype: It may be a read error: a sequence one base away is much more abundant. The V call is TRBV12-3 or TRBV12-4, the J call TRBJ1-4; no clear D gene. This CDR3 region has 13 residues. The V end was cut by 6 bases, the J end by 7 bases, with 12 bases between. This CDR3 is CASSPSQGEKLFF. The CDR3 DNA reads as TGTGCCAGCAGCCCTTCACAAGGTGAAAAACTGTTTTTT.

The chain has TRBV19 and TRBJ2-6; D possibly corresponds to TRBD1 (5 bases). The V end lost 5 bases, the J end lost 2 bases, and 10 bases lay between the germline ends. The CDR3 is 15 residues long. The germline V gene encodes CDR1 LNHDA and CDR2 SQIVND (reference sequence). CDR3 nucleotide sequence: TGTGCCAGTAGTGCCAGGGAAGCTGGGGCCAACGTCCTGACTTTC. Amino acids: CASSAREAGANVLTF.

The V and J genes are TRBV3-1 and TRBJ1-5; D is perhaps TRBD1 (5 bases). Per the germline V gene, CDR1 is LGHDT and CDR2 is YNNKEL (reference sequence). Between the trimmed V and J ends, which lost 1 base and 3 bases, there was a span of 10 bases. There are 15 residues in the CDR3. The chain's CDR3 is CASSQGTGLNQPQHF. In nucleotides, the CDR3 is TGTGCCAGCAGCCAAGGCACAGGCCTCAATCAGCCCCAGCATTTT.

There are a few counts of this clonotype. This sequence joins TRBV20-1 and TRBJ1-4, with no clear D. Per germline, CDR1 DFQATT and CDR2 SNEGSKA (reference sequence). This CDR3 region has 15 residues. Trimming took 0 bases from V and 4 from J, leaving 12 bases between them. The CDR3 spells CSARELGRVNEKLFF. Written as DNA, the CDR3 is TGCAGTGCTAGAGAGTTAGGGCGGGTTAATGAAAAACTGTTTTTT.

This clonotype came up many times. This rearrangement joins TRBV12-3 or TRBV12-4 to TRBJ1-5; D may be TRBD1 (6 bases). The V end was cut by 3 bases, the J end by 3 bases, with 9 bases between. The CDR3 extends over 14 amino acids. CDR3 residues: CASSLRGYNQPQHF. Here the CDR3 DNA reads TGTGCCAGCAGTTTGAGGGGGTACAATCAGCCCCAGCATTTT.